This entry is about one T cell receptor beta chain. Assay: immunoSEQ multiplex PCR; the TCRdb copy retains only in-frame clones and omits some. The data contain hundreds of thousands of clones, 65% to 90% of them singletons. The data were obtained in a study of blood T cell repertoires in COVID-19. The origin of this receptor is a human donor in a cohort sampled during active COVID-19. Sequenced material: peripheral blood.

DNA of the CDR3: TGTGCCAGCAGCCTAGGGACAGGGACCATGAACACTGAAGCTTTCTTT. It encodes CASSLGTGTMNTEAFF. The rearrangement joins TRBV7-2 to TRBJ1-1; the match to TRBD1 covers 9 bases. CDR1 is SGHTA, CDR2 FQGNSA, per germline. The CDR3 extends over 16 amino acids. Trimming removed 5 bases from V and 0 bases from J; junction bases left unmatched: 7.